The sequence of this T cell receptor beta chain was determined in a study of glioma-infiltrating T cells. This clonotype was counted at least ten times. What it recognizes is unknown. The iRepertoire nested amplicon-rescue multiplex PCR amplified TCR alpha and beta CDR3s from RNA. For one-step reverse transcription and amplification, roughly 95-400 ng of tissue mRNA or PBMC total RNA was used. One entry per CDR3 protein results from TCRdb running MiXCR on the multiplex PCR reads. The sample gives fewer than 250,000 distinct CDR3 sequences, approximately 30% of which show up once; over 20% is in the top ten. Study-wide results and caveats: Gliomas, especially low-grade, showed above-expected tissue-blood divergence; non-neoplastic patients showed below. CDR3 overlap between tissue and blood was very small.

Germline V gives CDR1 DFQATT, CDR2 SNEGSKA (reference sequence). V gave up 1 base and J gave up 1 base, with 10 bases separating them. The length of the CDR3 is 14 residues. V usage is TRBV20-1 and J usage is TRBJ1-1; D gene unclear. This clonotype was sampled from a human donor with low-grade glioma or glioblastoma, undergoing nonglioma brain surgery, or in good health (not recorded which). Sequenced: glioma tissue, nonneoplastic brain tissue, or PBMCs (not recorded which). The CDR3 sequence is CSARALRPNTEAFF. In DNA form, the CDR3 reads TGCAGTGCTAGAGCCCTGCGACCGAACACTGAAGCTTTCTTT.